This TCR beta chain was identified during a study of blood T cells in healthy people across ages. This clonotype was observed a handful of times. Its specificity is not known. Per sample, extraction of total RNA gave at least 5 micrograms in every case. Study-wide points: A strong correlation was seen between TCR beta diversity and naive T cell percentage. TCR beta diversity, measured per million T cells, fell in a roughly linear way with age.

Through a sample-barcoded 5' primer and a J-beta primer mix, a second PCR was run for roughly 7 to 12 cycles. MiXCR was run by TCRdb on the 5' RACE reads, yielding one entry per CDR3 protein. The sample shows 600,000 or so distinct CDR3 sequences, 21% of them seen only once. The sequencing input was blood. This TCR came from a man between 65 and 85 years old in good health.

The CDR3 loop is CATSDPRGGDTQYF. Here the CDR3 DNA reads TGTGCCACCAGTGACCCCAGGGGGGGAGATACGCAGTATTTT. The rearrangement uses TRBV24-1 and TRBJ2-3; D may correspond to TRBD1 or TRBD2 (7 bases each). The CDR3 is 14 residues long. CDR1 KGHDR and CDR2 SFDVKD come from the germline V gene. With 4 bases removed from V and 5 bases from J, the gap between germline ends came to 12 bases.